This T cell receptor beta chain was obtained from a study of radiotherapy plus CTLA-4 blockade in lung cancer. General study findings and limits: TCR clones from tumors expanded in blood after radiotherapy plus ipilimumab.

On this clone itself: Its antigen is currently unknown. At one end the junction does not follow the germline gene, possibly because of a read error. At the DNA level, this CDR3 is encoded by other sequences in the same sample as well.

Using immunoSEQ multiplex PCR, the repertoire was profiled, and TCRdb retains in-frame clones only, with some absent. The sample comprises tens of thousands of clones, about three quarters of which are singletons, and over 12% rests with the top ten. The sequencing used peripheral blood, collected from a patient treated with radiotherapy plus ipilimumab. The TCR originated in a human donor with non-small cell lung cancer that progressed on radiotherapy plus ipilimumab.

CDR3 loop: CASSQVRDRVQGYTF. The DNA for the CDR3 is TGCGCCAGCAGCCAAGTCCGGGACAGGGTTCAGGGCTACACCTTC. The chain employs TRBV28 and TRBJ1-2; TRBD1 matches 9 bases. Germline V gene sequence: CDR1 MDHEN, CDR2 SYDVKM. The CDR3 extends over 15 amino acids.